A selection of T cell receptor beta chains follows, all from one sample in a study of blood T cell repertoires in COVID-19. Profiling relied on immunoSEQ multiplex PCR, and the TCRdb table lists in-frame clones only, not all of them. The data contain roughly 150,000 clones, around 84% of them singletons. Source material: peripheral blood. Receptors originate from a woman aged 45-65 years with COVID-19, enrolled during active disease. Each CDR3 is given with its conserved first and last residue. D genes are given only for firm matches. Only some rows state a clone size, as once, few, many or a class for expanded clones.

v_call,clone_size,j_call,d_call,cdr3_nt,cdr3_aa
TRBV24-1,-,TRBJ1-2,-,TGTGCCACCAGTGATCCTTATCAGGGTGTAGATGGCTACACCTTC,CATSDPYQGVDGYTF
TRBV4-3,-,TRBJ1-1,-,TGCGCCAGCAGCTCCCATGGAGCCCCGGACACTGAAGCTTTCTTT,CASSSHGAPDTEAFF
TRBV10-3,-,TRBJ1-2,-,TGTGCCATCAGTGAGTCGGAAGGGAGCGGCTACACCTTC,CAISESEGSGYTF
TRBV27,once,TRBJ2-3,-,TGTGCCAGCAGAGGACTATTGCACACAGATACGCAGTATTTT,CASRGLLHTDTQYF
TRBV10-3,-,TRBJ2-7,-,TGTGCCATCAGTGAACCCGGACGGGGTTACGAGCAGTACTTC,CAISEPGRGYEQYF
TRBV3-1/TRBV3-2,-,TRBJ1-2,-,TGTGCCAGCAGCCAGGGGGGACCGACCAGCTATGGCTACACCTTC,CASSQGGPTSYGYTF
TRBV9,-,TRBJ1-4,-,TGTGCCAGCAGCGCTAGCCCACCCCTAGTCAAAAAACTGTTTTTT,CASSASPPLVKKLFF
TRBV29-1,few,TRBJ2-2,-,TGCAGCGTACAATCCGGGACTTTAAACACCGGGGAGCTGTTTTTT,CSVQSGTLNTGELFF
TRBV6-5,-,TRBJ1-1,TRBD1,TGTGCCAGCAGTTACTCATCAGGGGGGACTGAAGCTTTCTTT,CASSYSSGGTEAFF
TRBV23-1,-,TRBJ2-7,-,TGCGCCAGCAGTCAATCATTTGGACTGTTCTCCTACGAGCAGTACTTC,CASSQSFGLFSYEQYF
TRBV25-1,-,TRBJ1-6,-,TGTGCCAGCAGTGAGGGCAGGGGATTTTATAATTCACCCCTCCACTTT,CASSEGRGFYNSPLHF
TRBV19,-,TRBJ1-1,-,TGTGCCAGTACACGGACAGCCAACACTGAAGCTTTCTTT,CASTRTANTEAFF
TRBV4-1,-,TRBJ1-2,-,TGCGCCAGCAGCCAGCAGAACCCCACACATAACTATGGCTACACCTTC,CASSQQNPTHNYGYTF
TRBV4-1,-,TRBJ2-7,-,TGCGCCAGCAGCCCCGGGACAAACTACGAGCAGTACTTC,CASSPGTNYEQYF
TRBV9,few,TRBJ1-1,-,TGTGCCAGCAGCCCCAGAACAGGGACGAACACTGAAGCTTTCTTT,CASSPRTGTNTEAFF
TRBV9,once,TRBJ1-1,-,TGTGCCAGCAGCCCCGGAAGGGGCACTGAAGCTTTCTTT,CASSPGRGTEAFF
TRBV3-1/TRBV3-2,-,TRBJ1-2,TRBD1,TGTGCCAGCAGCCAACCATCGGGGGACAGGAGTAGCGGCTACACCTTC,CASSQPSGDRSSGYTF
TRBV28,few,TRBJ1-1,TRBD1,TGTGCCAGCAGACGGGACAGGGTGTCGACTGAAGCTTTCTTT,CASRRDRVSTEAFF
TRBV6-2/TRBV6-3,-,TRBJ2-1,TRBD1,TGTGCCAGCAGCTCAGGACAGGGGACCTACAATGAGCAGTTCTTC,CASSSGQGTYNEQFF
TRBV12-3/TRBV12-4,-,TRBJ2-7,TRBD1,TGTGCCACCGGACAGGGAACCTACGAGCAGTACTTC,CATGQGTYEQYF
TRBV3-1/TRBV3-2,once,TRBJ2-5,TRBD2,TGTGCCAGCAGCCAAGGACTAGCGGGGGGTGAGACCCAGTACTTC,CASSQGLAGGETQYF
TRBV4-2,-,TRBJ2-5,TRBD1,TGTGCCAGCAGCTATGGACAGGGAGAAGAGACCCAGTACTTC,CASSYGQGEETQYF
TRBV6-5,-,TRBJ2-5,TRBD1,TGTGCCAGCAGATTGGACAGGGATGAGACCCAGTACTTC,CASRLDRDETQYF
TRBV7-2,-,TRBJ2-3,TRBD2,TGTGCCAGCAGGCAAGGGTGGGGGGGTACAGATACGCAGTATTTT,CASRQGWGGTDTQYF
TRBV7-3,-,TRBJ2-2,TRBD2,TGTGCCAGCAGCCCCGGGGGGGCCGGGACCGGGGAGCTGTTTTTT,CASSPGGAGTGELFF
TRBV3-1/TRBV3-2,-,TRBJ2-3,TRBD2,TGTGCCAGCAGCCGGATTGGACTAGCCGGCACAGATACGCAGTATTTT,CASSRIGLAGTDTQYF
TRBV19,-,TRBJ1-1,TRBD1,TGTGCCATCACCAGGGGGCCGCCTAACACTGAAGCTTTCTTT,CAITRGPPNTEAFF
TRBV19,few,TRBJ1-6,TRBD1,TGTGCCAGCAGAAATTCACAGGGGGCGTATAATTCACCCCTCCACTTT,CASRNSQGAYNSPLHF
TRBV7-3,-,TRBJ2-2,-,TGTGCCAGCAGCCTATCCGGGGAGCTGTTTTTT,CASSLSGELFF
TRBV7-9,many,TRBJ2-1,TRBD2,TGTGCCAGCAGCTTAGGCCGGGGGCCGGGACTAGCGGGGGACAATGAGCAGTTCTTC,CASSLGRGPGLAGDNEQFF
TRBV30,-,TRBJ1-1,-,TGTGCCTGGAGTGTAAGGGGTTCAGCCAAAGCTTTCTTT,CAWSVRGSAKAFF
TRBV10-1,-,TRBJ1-5,-,TGCGCCAGCAGTGACCACAATCAGCCCCAGCATTTT,CASSDHNQPQHF
TRBV5-1,-,TRBJ2-3,-,TGCGCCAGCAGCCCCAATCCTCTAGACAGCACAGATACGCAGTATTTT,CASSPNPLDSTDTQYF
TRBV5-4,-,TRBJ2-2,TRBD2,TGTGCCAGCAGCCCCCCTAGCGGGGGGGCTGGGGAGCTGTTTTTT,CASSPPSGGAGELFF
TRBV15,-,TRBJ2-3,TRBD1,TGTGCCACCACCGCAGACAGGGGCATTACCACAGATACGCAGTATTTT,CATTADRGITTDTQYF
TRBV5-1,-,TRBJ2-2,TRBD2,TGCGCCAGCAGCTTGAGGACTAGCGGGGGGACCGGGGAGCTGTTTTTT,CASSLRTSGGTGELFF
TRBV6-5,-,TRBJ2-7,TRBD1,TGTGCCAGCAGTTACTGGGCAGGGGGCCGGTACGAGCAGTACTTC,CASSYWAGGRYEQYF
TRBV6-6,once,TRBJ1-1,-,TGTGCCAGCAGTACCGGGGGAGCCCGGAACACTGAAGCTTTCTTT,CASSTGGARNTEAFF
TRBV5-1,few,TRBJ2-7,-,TGCGCCAGCAGCTTGGCTCAGGGTGACTACGAGCAGTACTTC,CASSLAQGDYEQYF
TRBV5-1,-,TRBJ2-5,-,TGCGCCAGCAGCTTGGGGGATCAGGGGGGAGAGACCCAGTACTTC,CASSLGDQGGETQYF
TRBV28,-,TRBJ2-4,TRBD2,TGTGCCAGCACCACGGGACTAGCGGGGGGCTTTGTCGTAGGCAAAAACATTCAGTACTTC,CASTTGLAGGFVVGKNIQYF
TRBV7-2,-,TRBJ2-7,-,TGTGCCAGCAGCTTATATACGGTCGGGTCCTACGAGCAGTACTTC,CASSLYTVGSYEQYF
TRBV11-3,-,TRBJ2-7,-,TGTGCCAGCAGCTTAGATCGAGGCTATTTAAACTACGAGCAGTACTTC,CASSLDRGYLNYEQYF
TRBV2,-,TRBJ1-3,TRBD1,TGTGCCAGCAGTGCGATGGGACAGGGGAGAAACACCATATATTTT,CASSAMGQGRNTIYF
TRBV30,-,TRBJ1-5,-,TGTGCCTGGAGTGTAACCCGTGTATCGGCCCAGCATTTT,CAWSVTRVSAQHF
TRBV6-2/TRBV6-3,-,TRBJ1-5,-,TGTGCCAGCAGTTCAGTAAATCAGCCCCAGCATTTT,CASSSVNQPQHF